The subject of this entry is one T cell receptor (beta chain). The sample belongs to a study of identical twins. The cDNA had a unique molecular identifier and a template-switch universal primer site. TCRdb re-analysed the 5' RACE reads in MiXCR, keeping a single row per CDR3 protein. Of 1,800,000 or so distinct CDR3 sequences detected, about 32% appear once; the ten largest clones hold approximately 0.25%. The CDR3 has 17 residues. The germline CDR1 and CDR2 sequences are MNHEY and SVGAGI. The sample was cord blood. The chain uses TRBV6-5 and TRBJ2-1; 11 bases are a match to TRBD2. Near its end, the DNA agrees better with TRBJ2-7, so the J call may be wrong. The TCR was taken from a newborn girl in good health. Here the CDR3 reads CASSYFTSGSSYNEQYF. The CDR3 nucleotides are TGTGCCAGCAGTTACTTCACTAGCGGGAGCTCCTACAATGAGCAGTACTTC.